This paragraph reports one T cell receptor beta chain. Its antigen is as yet unknown. These data originate in a study of graft-versus-host responses after intestinal transplantation. The overall study: In this cohort, recipients had multivisceral, liver-intestinal, or isolated intestinal transplants.

Trimming took off 8 bases at V and 2 bases at J, with 15 bases between the two ends. Germline CDR1 reads MNHNY; CDR2 reads SVGAGI (reference sequence). This CDR3 has 14 residues. Using immunoSEQ multiplex PCR, the repertoire was profiled, and TCRdb retains in-frame clones only, with some absent. The table shows about 25,000 clones, with over 90% occurring only once. General study findings and limits: Subjects displaying graft-donor T cell macrochimerism possessed elevated graft-versus-host to host-versus-graft clonal ratios inside allografts.

This TCR derives from a human patient who received an intestinal transplant, so some T cells may come from the graft donor. The chain couples TRBV6-6 to TRBJ2-5, with a possible D match to TRBD2 (7 bases). Sample: PBMCs, taken 18 days after transplant. CDR3 residues: CASLGGGSQETQYF. DNA of the CDR3: TGTGCCAGCTTAGGGGGGGGGTCTCAAGAGACCCAGTACTTC.